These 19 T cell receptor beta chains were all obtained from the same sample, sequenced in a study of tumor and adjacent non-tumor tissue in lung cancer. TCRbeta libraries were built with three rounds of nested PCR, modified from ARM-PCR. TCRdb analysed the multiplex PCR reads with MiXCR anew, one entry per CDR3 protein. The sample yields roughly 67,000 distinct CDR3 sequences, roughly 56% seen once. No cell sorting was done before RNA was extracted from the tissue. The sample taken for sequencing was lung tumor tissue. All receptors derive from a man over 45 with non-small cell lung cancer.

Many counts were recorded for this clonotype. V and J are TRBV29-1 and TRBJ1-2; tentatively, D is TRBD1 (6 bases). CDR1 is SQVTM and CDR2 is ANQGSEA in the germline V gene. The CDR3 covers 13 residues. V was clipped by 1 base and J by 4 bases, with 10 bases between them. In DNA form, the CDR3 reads TGCAGCGTTGAAGTGGTGACAGGCTATGGCTACACCTTC. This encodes CSVEVVTGYGYTF.

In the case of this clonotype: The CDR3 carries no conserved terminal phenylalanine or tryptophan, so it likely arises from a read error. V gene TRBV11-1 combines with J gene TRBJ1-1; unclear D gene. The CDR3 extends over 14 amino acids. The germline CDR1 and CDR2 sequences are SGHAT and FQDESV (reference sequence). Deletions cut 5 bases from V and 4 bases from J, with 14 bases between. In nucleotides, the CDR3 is TGTGCCAGCAGCCGCGACGGCCCCAGCACTGAAGCTTTCTTA. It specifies CASSRDGPSTEAFL.

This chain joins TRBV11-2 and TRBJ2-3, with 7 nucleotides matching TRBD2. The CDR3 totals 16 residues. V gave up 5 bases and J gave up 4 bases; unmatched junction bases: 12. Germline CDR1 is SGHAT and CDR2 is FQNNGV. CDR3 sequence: CASSPETSRLADTQYF. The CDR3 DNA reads TGTGCCAGCAGCCCAGAGACTAGCAGGCTTGCAGATACGCAGTATTTT.

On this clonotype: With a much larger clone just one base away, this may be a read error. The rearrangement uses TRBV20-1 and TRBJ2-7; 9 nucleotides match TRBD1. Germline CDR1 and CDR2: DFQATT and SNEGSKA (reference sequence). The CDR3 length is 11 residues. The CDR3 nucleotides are TGCATTGCTGGACAGGGGTACGAGCAGTACTTC. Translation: CIAGQGYEQYF.

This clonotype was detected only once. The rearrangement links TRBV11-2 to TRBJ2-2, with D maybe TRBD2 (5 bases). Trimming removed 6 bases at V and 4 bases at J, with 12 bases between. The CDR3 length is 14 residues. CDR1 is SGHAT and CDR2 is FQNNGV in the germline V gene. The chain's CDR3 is CASSATGSTGELFF. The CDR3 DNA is TGTGCCAGCAGTGCGACTGGGAGCACCGGGGAGCTGTTTTTT.

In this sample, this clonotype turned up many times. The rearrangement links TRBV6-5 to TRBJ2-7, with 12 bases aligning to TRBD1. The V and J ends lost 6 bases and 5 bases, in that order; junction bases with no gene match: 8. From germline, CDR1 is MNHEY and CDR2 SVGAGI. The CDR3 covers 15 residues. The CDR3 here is CASSPTGTGGNEQYF. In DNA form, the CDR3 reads TGTGCCAGCAGCCCGACCGGGACAGGGGGCAACGAGCAGTACTTC.

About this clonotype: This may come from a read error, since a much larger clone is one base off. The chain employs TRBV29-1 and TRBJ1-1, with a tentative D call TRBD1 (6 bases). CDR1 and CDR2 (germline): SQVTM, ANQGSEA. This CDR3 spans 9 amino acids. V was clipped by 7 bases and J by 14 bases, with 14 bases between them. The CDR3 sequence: CSAETGGFF. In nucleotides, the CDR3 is TGCAGCGCTGAGACGGGGGGCTTCTTT.

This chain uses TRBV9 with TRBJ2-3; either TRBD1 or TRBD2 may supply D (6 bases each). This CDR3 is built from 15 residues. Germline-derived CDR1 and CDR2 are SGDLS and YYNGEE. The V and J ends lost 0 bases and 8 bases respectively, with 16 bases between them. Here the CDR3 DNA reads TGTGCCAGCAGCGTAGCGGGGGCCCCCGCAGTTACGCAGTATTTT. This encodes CASSVAGAPAVTQYF.

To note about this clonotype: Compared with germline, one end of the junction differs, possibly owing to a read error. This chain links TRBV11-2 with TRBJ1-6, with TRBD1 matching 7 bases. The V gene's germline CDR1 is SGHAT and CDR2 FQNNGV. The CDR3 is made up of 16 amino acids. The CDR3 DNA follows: TGTGCCAGCAGCTTCTCGGGACAGAACTATAATTCGCCCCCCCACTTT. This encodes CASSFSGQNYNSPPHF. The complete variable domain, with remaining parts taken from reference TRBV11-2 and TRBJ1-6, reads EAGVAQSPRYKIIEKRQSVAFWCNPISGHATLYWYQQILGQGPKLLIQFQNNGVVDDSQLPKDRFSAERLKGVDSTLKIQPAKLEDSAVYLCASSFSGQNYNSPPHFGNGTRLTVT.

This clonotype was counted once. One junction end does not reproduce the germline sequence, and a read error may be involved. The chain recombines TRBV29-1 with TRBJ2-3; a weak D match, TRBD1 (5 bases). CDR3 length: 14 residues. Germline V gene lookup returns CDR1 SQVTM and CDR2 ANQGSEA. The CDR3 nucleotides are TGCAGGGCGCAGGGTCGTTCCGGCACAGATATGCAGTATTTT. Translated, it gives CRAQGRSGTDMQYF.

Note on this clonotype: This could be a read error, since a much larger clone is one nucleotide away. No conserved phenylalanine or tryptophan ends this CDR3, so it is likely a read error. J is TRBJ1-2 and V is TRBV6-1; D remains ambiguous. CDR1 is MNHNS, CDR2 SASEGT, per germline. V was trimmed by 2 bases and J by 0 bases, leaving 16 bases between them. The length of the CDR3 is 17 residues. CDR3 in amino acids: CASSEIPTRAANYGYTL. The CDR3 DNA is TGTGCCAGCAGTGAAATTCCGACGCGGGCCGCTAACTATGGCTACACCTTA.

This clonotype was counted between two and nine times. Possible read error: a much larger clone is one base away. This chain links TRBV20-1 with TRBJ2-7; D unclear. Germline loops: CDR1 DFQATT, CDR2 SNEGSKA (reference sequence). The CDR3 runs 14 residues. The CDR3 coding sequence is TGCTCGTGCGACAATTCTCTTAGCTCCTACGAGCATTACTTC. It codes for CSCDNSLSSYEHYF.

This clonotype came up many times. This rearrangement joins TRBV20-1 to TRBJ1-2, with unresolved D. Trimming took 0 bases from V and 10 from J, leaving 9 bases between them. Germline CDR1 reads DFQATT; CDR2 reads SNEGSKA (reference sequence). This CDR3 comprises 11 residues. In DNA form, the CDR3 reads TGCAGTGCTAGAGACATAGGTGACTACACCTTC. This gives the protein CSARDIGDYTF.

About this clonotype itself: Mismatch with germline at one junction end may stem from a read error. The CDR3 DNA reads TGTGGCAGCAGTGAAGCGCAGCGGGGGAGGACAGATACGCAGTATTTT. Protein sequence: CGSSEAQRGRTDTQYF. This sequence joins TRBV6-1 and TRBJ2-3, with TRBD2 identical over 8 bases. The V gene's germline CDR1 is MNHNS and CDR2 SASEGT. The CDR3 consists of 16 residues.

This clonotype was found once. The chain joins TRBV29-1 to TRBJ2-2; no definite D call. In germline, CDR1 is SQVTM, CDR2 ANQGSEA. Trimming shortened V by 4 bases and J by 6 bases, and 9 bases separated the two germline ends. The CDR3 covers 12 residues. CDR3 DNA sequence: TGCAGCGTTGGACGAGTAGCCGGGGAGCTGTTTTTT. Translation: CSVGRVAGELFF.

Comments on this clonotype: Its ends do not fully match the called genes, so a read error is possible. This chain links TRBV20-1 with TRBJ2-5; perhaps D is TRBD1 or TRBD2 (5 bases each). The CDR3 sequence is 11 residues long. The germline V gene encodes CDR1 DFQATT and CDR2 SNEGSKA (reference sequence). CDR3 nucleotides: TGCAGTGCTAGAGTGGGGGAGAACCAGTACTTC. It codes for CSARVGENQYF.

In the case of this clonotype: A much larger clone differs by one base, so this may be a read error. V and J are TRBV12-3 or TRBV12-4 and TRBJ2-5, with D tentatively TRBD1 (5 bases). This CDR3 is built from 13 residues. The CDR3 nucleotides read TGTGTCAGCAGTCCCGACAGCCAAGAGACCCAGTACTTC. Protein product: CVSSPDSQETQYF.

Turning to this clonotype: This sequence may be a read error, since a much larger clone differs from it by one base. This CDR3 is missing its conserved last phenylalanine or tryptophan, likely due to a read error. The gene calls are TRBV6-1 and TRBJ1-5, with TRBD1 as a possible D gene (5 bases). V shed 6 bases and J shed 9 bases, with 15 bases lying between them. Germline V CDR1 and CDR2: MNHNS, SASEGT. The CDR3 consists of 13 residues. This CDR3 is CASSNDSPWPQHL. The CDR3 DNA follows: TGTGCCAGCAGCAATGACAGCCCCTGGCCCCAGCATCTT.

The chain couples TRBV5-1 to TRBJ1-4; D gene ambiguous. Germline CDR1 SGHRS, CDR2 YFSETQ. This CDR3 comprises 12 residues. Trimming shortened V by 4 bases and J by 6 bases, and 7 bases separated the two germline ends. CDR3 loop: CASSPLDEKLFF. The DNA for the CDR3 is TGCGCCAGCAGCCCCCTGGATGAAAAACTGTTTTTT.